Each of the 21 T cell receptor beta chains below was sequenced from the same sample in a study of T cells after yellow fever vaccination. Using its own MiXCR run on the 5' RACE reads, TCRdb lists one record per CDR3 protein. Of more than 350,000 distinct CDR3 sequences in the sample, 11% were seen once. The sequenced sample was PBMCs, obtained on the day of the first yellow fever vaccination. These receptors were obtained from a man aged 18 to 29 who received the YFV17D yellow fever vaccine.

The chain recombines TRBV5-1 with TRBJ1-3, with D uncertain. The V end was cut by 3 bases, the J end by 4 bases, with 5 bases between. This CDR3 is 12 amino acids long. CDR1 and CDR2 from the germline V gene are SGHRS and YFSETQ. The CDR3 nucleotides read TGCGCCAGCAGCTATGGCGGAAACACCATATATTTT. Its protein product is CASSYGGNTIYF.

The sample holds many counts of this clonotype. The chain is built from TRBV12-3 or TRBV12-4 and TRBJ2-1; 7 nucleotides agree with TRBD2. V gave up 8 bases and J gave up 9 bases; unmatched junction bases: 7. The CDR3 is made up of 12 amino acids. CDR3 nucleotides: TGTGCCAGCTTAAGTATAGCGGGTGAGCAGTTCTTC. Amino acid sequence: CASLSIAGEQFF.

This clonotype was counted a few times. This chain joins TRBV18 and TRBJ2-3; no firm D call. Trimming shortened V by 3 bases and J by 0 bases, and 16 bases separated the two germline ends. The V gene's germline CDR1 is KGHSH and CDR2 LQKENI. The length of the CDR3 is 17 residues. CDR3 protein: CASSPLPGERSTDTQYF. For the CDR3, the DNA is TGTGCCAGCTCACCCCTCCCTGGAGAAAGGAGCACAGATACGCAGTATTTT.

This clonotype was seen only a few times. The V gene is TRBV5-1, the J gene TRBJ2-2; 7 bases match TRBD1. Looked up from germline, CDR1 is SGHRS and CDR2 is YFSETQ. The trim removed 0 bases at V and 6 bases at J, leaving 5 bases unmatched. The CDR3 consists of 15 residues. Here the CDR3 DNA reads TGCGCCAGCAGCTTGGCCCGGGACAGTTCCGGGGAGCTGTTTTTT. It is translated as CASSLARDSSGELFF.

This sequence joins TRBV27 and TRBJ1-2; D is ambiguous. Germline V gene data show CDR1 as MNHEY and CDR2 as SMNVEV (reference sequence). Trimming took 6 bases from V and 4 from J, leaving 15 bases between them. This CDR3 region has 14 residues. This CDR3 reads CASRPMDFSYGYTF. The CDR3 DNA follows: TGTGCCAGCAGACCTATGGACTTTTCCTATGGCTACACCTTC.

This clonotype appeared a few times. V is TRBV11-1 and J is TRBJ2-2; D not certain. The germline V and J ends were trimmed by 1 base and 0 bases, with 15 bases remaining between them. The germline CDR1 and CDR2 sequences are SGHAT and FQDESV (reference sequence). There are 18 residues in the CDR3. This CDR3 is CASSLVGRGSANTGELFF. In DNA form, the CDR3 reads TGTGCCAGCAGCTTAGTTGGTCGTGGTTCCGCGAACACCGGGGAGCTGTTTTTT.

The gene calls are TRBV20-1 and TRBJ1-4; perhaps TRBD1 as D (5 bases). From germline, CDR1 is DFQATT and CDR2 SNEGSKA (reference sequence). V lost 0 bases and J lost 3, with 11 bases in between. The CDR3 sequence is 15 residues long. This chain's CDR3 is CSARDPQGPNEKLFF. The CDR3 DNA is TGCAGTGCTAGAGACCCCCAGGGACCTAATGAAAAACTGTTTTTT.

This clonotype has a count of ten or more. This rearrangement joins TRBV7-3 to TRBJ2-1, with 9 bases identical to TRBD2. The CDR3 is 16 residues long. V gave up 5 bases and J gave up 4 bases; unmatched junction bases: 9. Germline CDR1 reads SGHTA; CDR2 reads FQGTGA. The CDR3 sequence is CASSAHSGGAYNEQFF. In DNA form, the CDR3 reads TGTGCCAGCAGCGCACATAGCGGGGGAGCTTACAATGAGCAGTTCTTC.

The rearrangement joins TRBV4-1 to TRBJ1-1; D uncertain. The length of the CDR3 is 16 residues. From germline, CDR1 is MGHRA and CDR2 YSYEKL. V lost 2 bases and J lost 0, with 13 bases in between. The CDR3 is CASSQLLENMNTEAFF. The DNA for the CDR3 is TGCGCCAGCAGCCAATTACTAGAGAACATGAACACTGAAGCTTTCTTT.

The V call is TRBV6-5, the J call TRBJ2-7, with D unresolved. V was shortened by 0 bases and J by 2 bases, with 11 bases between the two germline ends. CDR1 MNHEY and CDR2 SVGAGI come from the germline V gene. The CDR3 sequence is 15 residues long. The CDR3 loop is CASSYSNSHTYEQYF. CDR3 sequence (DNA): TGTGCCAGCAGTTACTCGAACAGCCACACCTACGAGCAGTACTTC.

This clonotype was counted at least ten times. The V call is TRBV5-1, the J call TRBJ2-3; 8 bases map to TRBD2. V lost 4 bases to trimming and J lost 6 bases; unmatched junction nucleotides: 10. Looked up from germline, CDR1 is SGHRS and CDR2 is YFSETQ. The CDR3 is made up of 15 amino acids. For the CDR3, the DNA is TGCGCCAGCAGCGGTAGCGGGGACCGAGGGGATACGCAGTATTTT. This gives the protein CASSGSGDRGDTQYF.

The V gene is TRBV19, the J gene TRBJ2-3, with 7 nucleotides matching TRBD2. The germline gives CDR1 LNHDA, CDR2 SQIVND (reference sequence). CDR3 length: 13 amino acids. The J segment lost 4 bases and the V segment lost 8 bases, leaving 6 bases of the junction unmatched. This CDR3 is CASVGAGADTQYF. CDR3 DNA: TGTGCCAGTGTTGGGGCGGGGGCAGATACGCAGTATTTT.

Here the CDR3 DNA reads TGTGCCACGGGTGAGCCGGGGATGAGCAATCAGCCCCAGCATTTT. This encodes CATGEPGMSNQPQHF. The chain carries TRBV19 and TRBJ1-5; D unclear. The CDR3 contains 15 residues. V lost 10 bases and J lost 1, with 17 bases in between. Germline values: CDR1 LNHDA, CDR2 SQIVND (reference sequence).

The chain couples TRBV4-3 to TRBJ1-2, with D possibly matching TRBD1 (6 bases). The germline V gene encodes CDR1 LGHNA and CDR2 YSLEER. The CDR3 is made up of 16 amino acids. V shed 3 bases and J shed 5 bases, with 19 bases lying between them. CDR3 loop: CASSQELQGGNYGYTF. CDR3 coding DNA: TGCGCCAGCAGCCAGGAACTACAGGGCGGGAATTATGGCTACACCTTC.

This chain uses TRBV11-2 with TRBJ2-7, with TRBD1 matching over 12 bases. The CDR3 contains 18 residues. CDR1 SGHAT and CDR2 FQNNGV come from the germline V gene. The ends lost 2 bases at V and 2 bases at J; junction bases unmatched: 10. CDR3: CASSLPPGQGAKAYEQYF. Written as DNA, the CDR3 is TGTGCCAGCAGCTTACCTCCGGGACAGGGGGCGAAAGCCTACGAGCAGTACTTC.

This clonotype was seen a few times. V gene TRBV12-3 or TRBV12-4 combines with J gene TRBJ1-3, with TRBD1 identical over 7 bases. Losses at the gene ends were 3 bases for V and 0 bases for J; bases not matched to a gene: 5. This CDR3 region has 16 residues. The CDR3 DNA reads TGTGCCAGCAGTTTGGCAGGGGGATTCTCTGGAAACACCATATATTTT. It translates to CASSLAGGFSGNTIYF.

This sequence joins TRBV23-1 and TRBJ2-5; D unresolved. Being an ORF, TRBV23-1 has a function that is uncertain. The V and J ends lost 6 bases and 4 bases respectively, with 18 bases between them. The CDR3 totals 15 residues. The chain's CDR3 is CASRQKMRQAETQYF. The CDR3 DNA reads as TGCGCCAGCAGGCAAAAGATGCGCCAAGCAGAGACCCAGTACTTC.

By share, this clonotype counts as medium-sized (0.01 to 0.1%). The chain couples TRBV6-2 or TRBV6-3 to TRBJ2-1; TRBD1 aligns across 7 bases. Germline CDR1 and CDR2: MNHEY and SVGEGT. V was pared by 6 bases and J by 7 bases, with 9 bases of the junction left unmatched. The CDR3 is made up of 14 amino acids. The CDR3 DNA sequence: TGTGCCAGCAGGGTGGGGACAGTGGGGAATGAGCAGTTCTTC. Translation gives CASRVGTVGNEQFF.

This clonotype has a count of ten or more. The rearrangement joins TRBV5-8 to TRBJ2-3, with 11 bases identical to TRBD2. CDR1 is SGHTS, CDR2 YDEGEE, per germline. The CDR3 runs 17 residues. V shed 2 bases and J 0 bases; nucleotides not matched to a gene: 5. CDR3 bases: TGTGCCAGCAGCTTCCCTAGCGGGGGGCACAGCACAGATACGCAGTATTTT. Translated, it gives CASSFPSGGHSTDTQYF.

V gene TRBV6-2 or TRBV6-3 combines with J gene TRBJ2-1; TRBD1 matches 7 bases. Looked up from germline, CDR1 is MNHEY and CDR2 is SVGEGT. The junction had 6 bases not matched to a gene; V was cut back by 7 bases and J by 3 bases. The CDR3 consists of 14 residues. CDR3 amino acids: CASTQGFGYNEQFF. The DNA of the CDR3 is TGTGCCAGCACACAGGGGTTCGGCTACAATGAGCAGTTCTTC.

This chain connects TRBV9 to TRBJ1-1; 8 bases agree with TRBD1. CDR1 is SGDLS, CDR2 YYNGEE, per germline. The J segment lost 5 bases and the V segment lost 5 bases, leaving 5 bases of the junction unmatched. The CDR3 loop spans 13 amino acids. CDR3 nucleotide sequence: TGTGCCAGCAGTACAGGGGGAGGGACTGAAGCTTTCTTT. It codes for CASSTGGGTEAFF.